This is a list of T cell receptor beta chains from one sample in a study of cytomegalovirus exposure and HLA in healthy donors. Here immunoSEQ multiplex PCR was the method, and the copy in TCRdb shows in-frame clones only, minus some. The sample has approximately 130,000 clones, 60% to 85% seen once. Sequenced sample: PBMCs. Receptors originate from a man aged 25-40 years in good health and CMV-seronegative. The CDR3 runs from the conserved cysteine through the conserved F or W. A D gene is named only where the DNA matches it firmly. The size entry is marked missing in some rows and otherwise reads once, few, many or a size class.

TRBV7-8	TRBJ2-7	NA	NA	CASSSLDLVTYEQYF	TGTGCCAGCAGCTCTCTAGATCTGGTTACCTACGAGCAGTACTTC
TRBV6-1	TRBJ1-5	NA	NA	CASSEPGHSNQPQHF	TGTGCCAGCAGTGAACCAGGGCACAGCAATCAGCCCCAGCATTTT
TRBV5-4	TRBJ2-7	NA	once	CASSQGPFSREQYF	TGTGCCAGCAGCCAGGGCCCCTTTTCCCGCGAGCAGTACTTC
TRBV6-5	TRBJ1-1	TRBD1	NA	CASRLTGHTEAFF	TGTGCCAGCAGGCTGACAGGGCACACTGAAGCTTTCTTT
TRBV7-6	TRBJ1-5	NA	NA	CASSSLLWAPQHF	TGTGCCAGCAGCTCCCTACTCTGGGCGCCCCAGCATTTT
TRBV15	TRBJ1-1	NA	NA	CATSTHQGMNTEAFF	TGTGCCACCAGCACCCATCAGGGGATGAACACTGAAGCTTTCTTT
TRBV7-3	TRBJ2-7	NA	few	CASSRNQAGEQYF	TGTGCCAGCAGCCGCAACCAGGCGGGGGAGCAGTACTTC
TRBV9	TRBJ2-3	TRBD2	NA	CASSPRFSGSTDTQYF	TGTGCCAGCAGCCCACGTTTTAGCGGGAGCACAGATACGCAGTATTTT
TRBV7-2	TRBJ2-6	NA	NA	CASSLVWSSGANVLTF	TGTGCCAGCAGCTTAGTTTGGAGCTCTGGGGCCAACGTCCTGACTTTC
TRBV4-1	TRBJ2-7	TRBD2	few	CASSLSTSGGTYEQYF	TGCGCCAGCAGCCTCTCAACTAGCGGGGGGACCTACGAGCAGTACTTC
TRBV2	TRBJ2-3	NA	NA	CASSEGAGGSTDTQYF	TGTGCCAGCAGTGAGGGTGCTGGCGGTTCCACAGATACGCAGTATTTT
TRBV5-4	TRBJ2-1	TRBD1	NA	CASSTTGTGYNEQFF	TGTGCCAGCAGCACTACCGGGACAGGGTACAATGAGCAGTTCTTC
TRBV7-3	TRBJ1-1	NA	NA	CASSLNPLRVNTEAFF	TGTGCCAGCAGCTTAAATCCACTCAGGGTTAACACTGAAGCTTTCTTT
TRBV19	TRBJ2-5	TRBD1	NA	CASSTTGGAETQYF	TGTGCCAGTAGTACGACAGGGGGCGCGGAGACCCAGTACTTC
TRBV4-3	TRBJ1-2	NA	NA	CASSQARQDTYGYTF	TGCGCCAGCAGCCAAGCCCGACAGGATACATATGGCTACACCTTC
TRBV6-5	TRBJ2-5	NA	NA	CASSYQRGGETQYF	TGTGCCAGCAGTTACCAGAGGGGAGGAGAGACCCAGTACTTC
TRBV7-9	TRBJ2-5	NA	NA	CASSLVPLWTVGETQYF	TGTGCCAGCAGCTTAGTGCCGTTGTGGACAGTAGGAGAGACCCAGTACTTC
TRBV2	TRBJ1-1	NA	NA	CASERAPNTEAFF	TGTGCCAGCGAGCGGGCTCCGAACACTGAAGCTTTCTTT
TRBV5-6	TRBJ1-2	TRBD1	NA	CASSSTDRAGGYTF	TGTGCCAGCAGTTCGACTGACAGGGCCGGTGGCTACACCTTC
TRBV10-3	TRBJ2-1	NA	NA	CAISPYSYNEQFF	TGTGCCATCAGTCCCTACTCCTACAATGAGCAGTTCTTC
TRBV7-3	TRBJ2-5	NA	NA	CASSLRASQGTQYF	TGTGCCAGCAGCCTACGGGCGTCTCAGGGGACCCAGTACTTC
TRBV4-3	TRBJ2-1	TRBD2	once	CASSRGSFSYNEQFF	TGCGCCAGCAGCCGCGGGAGTTTCTCCTACAATGAGCAGTTCTTC
TRBV6-5	TRBJ2-1	TRBD2	NA	CASTDGGGDEQFF	TGTGCCAGCACCGACGGCGGGGGTGATGAGCAGTTCTTC
TRBV6-5	TRBJ1-1	NA	few	CASRTAPKTGTEAFF	TGTGCCAGCAGGACAGCTCCAAAAACGGGCACTGAAGCTTTCTTT
TRBV6-5	TRBJ2-5	TRBD2	once	CASSYAGVAGETQYF	TGTGCCAGCAGTTACGCGGGGGTCGCGGGGGAGACCCAGTACTTC
TRBV5-6	TRBJ1-2	NA	NA	CASSLEEALGGYTF	TGTGCCAGCAGCTTGGAAGAGGCGCTCGGTGGCTACACCTTC
TRBV19	TRBJ1-1	NA	NA	CASQEMQGRNTEAFF	TGTGCCAGCCAAGAAATGCAGGGAAGGAACACTGAAGCTTTCTTT
TRBV5-4	TRBJ2-5	TRBD2	NA	CASSPFSNREGTQYF	TGTGCCAGCAGCCCGTTTTCCAACCGGGAGGGGACCCAGTACTTC
TRBV7-2	TRBJ2-1	TRBD2	NA	CASSLVGGRGGNEQFF	TGTGCCAGCAGCTTAGTCGGCGGGAGGGGGGGCAATGAGCAGTTCTTC
TRBV2	TRBJ1-5	NA	NA	CASSTQANQPQHF	TGTGCCAGCAGTACCCAAGCTAATCAGCCCCAGCATTTT
TRBV2	TRBJ2-4	NA	NA	CASSEYNRGLIAKNIQYF	TGTGCCAGCAGTGAATACAACCGGGGTTTAATCGCCAAAAACATTCAGTACTTC
TRBV7-2	TRBJ1-5	TRBD1	NA	CASSRTGGVQPQHF	TGTGCCAGCAGTCGTACAGGGGGCGTTCAGCCCCAGCATTTT
TRBV5-1	TRBJ2-5	TRBD2	NA	CASSWGTSGSGETQYF	TGCGCCAGCAGCTGGGGGACTAGCGGGAGCGGGGAGACCCAGTACTTC
TRBV29-1	TRBJ2-3	TRBD1	NA	CSGGLGTGADTQYF	TGCAGCGGAGGGTTAGGTACAGGGGCAGATACGCAGTATTTT
TRBV7-9	TRBJ2-1	TRBD2	NA	CASSSGLAGVNEQFF	TGTGCCAGCAGCTCCGGACTAGCGGGAGTAAATGAGCAGTTCTTC
TRBV18	TRBJ1-5	NA	NA	CASSPREGVSNQPQHF	TGTGCCAGCTCCCCGAGGGAGGGGGTTAGCAATCAGCCCCAGCATTTT
TRBV19	TRBJ1-4	NA	NA	CASRTRGTRVEKLFF	TGTGCCAGTAGGACACGGGGGACGAGGGTTGAAAAACTGTTTTTT
TRBV5-1	TRBJ2-3	TRBD2	few	CASSARTSEADTQYF	TGCGCCAGCAGCGCCCGGACTAGCGAGGCAGATACGCAGTATTTT
TRBV30	TRBJ1-2	NA	NA	CAWSVPRFSYGYTF	TGTGCCTGGAGTGTACCCAGGTTCAGCTATGGCTACACCTTC
TRBV27	TRBJ1-1	NA	NA	CASSLTGNTEAFF	TGTGCCAGCAGTTTGACAGGGAACACTGAAGCTTTCTTT
TRBV4-1	TRBJ2-1	NA	NA	CASSQAEGPRFF	TGCGCCAGCAGCCAAGCGGAGGGTCCCAGGTTCTTC
TRBV4-2	TRBJ2-3	TRBD1	NA	CASSQGGQGADTQYF	TGTGCCAGCAGCCAAGGAGGACAGGGGGCAGATACGCAGTATTTT
TRBV23-1	TRBJ1-4	NA	NA	CASSQEVLLFF	TGCGCCAGCAGTCAGGAGGTCTTACTGTTTTTT
TRBV29-1	TRBJ2-3	TRBD2	NA	CSVATVGDVLAGGATQYF	TGCAGCGTTGCTACGGTGGGGGACGTACTAGCGGGAGGAGCTACGCAGTATTTT
TRBV6-5	TRBJ2-3	TRBD2	NA	CASSYGTSGGDTQYF	TGTGCCAGCAGTTACGGGACTAGCGGGGGAGATACGCAGTATTTT
TRBV30	TRBJ2-3	TRBD2	once	CAWTLAPSTDTQYF	TGTGCCTGGACACTAGCGCCTAGCACAGATACGCAGTATTTT
TRBV9	TRBJ1-2	TRBD1	few	CASSPDTGATYGYTF	TGTGCCAGCAGCCCCGATACAGGGGCGACCTATGGCTACACCTTC
TRBV7-3	TRBJ1-6	TRBD1	NA	CASSLLGQGNSPLHF	TGTGCCAGCAGCTTATTGGGACAGGGTAATTCACCCCTCCACTTT
TRBV7-2	TRBJ1-2	NA	NA	CASSLVGGASHGYTF	TGTGCCAGCAGCTTAGTAGGGGGGGCTTCCCATGGCTACACCTTC
TRBV7-9	TRBJ1-1	NA	NA	CASSLPSAGTPVKAFF	TGTGCCAGCAGCTTACCTTCGGCCGGGACACCAGTCAAGGCTTTCTTT
TRBV7-9	TRBJ2-1	TRBD2	NA	CASSLRASGSSYNEQFF	TGTGCCAGCAGCTTAAGGGCTAGCGGGAGCTCCTACAATGAGCAGTTCTTC
TRBV2	TRBJ2-3	TRBD2	NA	CASSSLAGTDTQYF	TGTGCCAGCTCTTCCCTAGCGGGCACAGATACGCAGTATTTT
TRBV15	TRBJ1-3	NA	once	CATSRDGRGLSGNTIYF	TGTGCCACCAGCAGAGATGGCAGGGGCCTCTCTGGAAACACCATATATTTT
TRBV5-1	TRBJ2-5	TRBD1	NA	CASSLGQGQETQYF	TGCGCCAGCAGCTTGGGACAGGGGCAAGAGACCCAGTACTTC
TRBV25-1	TRBJ1-1	NA	NA	CASHSSFTEAFF	TGTGCCAGCCACAGCTCCTTCACTGAAGCTTTCTTT
TRBV6-6	TRBJ2-5	TRBD1	NA	CASSWTGIQETQYF	TGTGCCAGCAGTTGGACAGGGATCCAAGAGACCCAGTACTTC
TRBV5-4	TRBJ2-5	NA	once	CASSLNAGMETQYF	TGTGCCAGCAGCTTGAACGCGGGGATGGAGACCCAGTACTTC
TRBV11-3	TRBJ1-1	TRBD1	once	CARGFRGQEEAFF	TGTGCCAGGGGGTTTAGGGGGCAGGAGGAAGCTTTCTTT